This T cell receptor beta chain originates from a study of blood T cell repertoires in COVID-19. Germline lookup yields CDR1 MGHDK and CDR2 SYGVNS. The CDR3 sequence is 16 residues long. V shed 3 bases, J shed 1 base, and the junction held 9 bases outside the gene matches. TCRdb's table, derived via immunoSEQ multiplex PCR, lists solely in-frame clones and lacks some. The sample includes approximately 160,000 clones, about 79% of them seen just once. The sequence derives from a woman aged 50 to 60 in a cohort sampled during active or convalescent COVID-19. The sample taken for sequencing was peripheral blood. This chain uses TRBV25-1 with TRBJ2-7; TRBD1 agrees at 7 bases. In DNA form, the CDR3 reads TGTGCCAGCAGTGACACTTCCAGGGGGATTTCCTACGAGCAGTACTTC. The encoded protein is CASSDTSRGISYEQYF.